This passage covers 18 T cell receptor beta chains from one sample sequenced in a study of tumor-infiltrating lymphocytes in primary liver carcinoma. A primer in the constant region served to generate TCR beta cDNA from about 480 ng of total RNA. Each TCR beta library was derived from three nested multiplex PCR rounds that employed slightly modified ARM-PCR. Amplification in the first two PCR rounds was performed using TRBV1-TRBV30 forward primers and a C-beta reverse primer for approximately 10 cycles each. Each CDR3 protein gets one entry after TCRdb re-called the multiplex PCR reads with MiXCR. The top ten hold around 74% of the sample, which has 180,000 or so distinct CDR3 sequences, about 60% seen once. The authors took blood RNA from unsorted whole blood and also extracted germline DNA. Sequenced material: peripheral blood. The receptor source for this set is a middle-aged man with primary liver carcinoma and hepatitis B virus infection.

This clonotype was recorded at least ten times. The genes are TRBV11-2 and TRBJ2-2, with TRBD1 matching over 11 bases. The trim removed 3 bases at V and 5 bases at J, leaving 8 bases unmatched. Germline lookup yields CDR1 SGHAT and CDR2 FQNNGV. The CDR3 contains 17 residues. The CDR3 DNA reads TGTGCCAGCAGCTTGGTGGACAGGGGGCTTGGGACCGGGGAGCTGTTTTTT. This translates into CASSLVDRGLGTGELFF. Using reference TRBV11-2 and TRBJ2-2 for the parts outside the CDR3, the full variable domain is EAGVAQSPRYKIIEKRQSVAFWCNPISGHATLYWYQQILGQGPKLLIQFQNNGVVDDSQLPKDRFSAERLKGVDSTLKIQPAKLEDSAVYLCASSLVDRGLGTGELFFGEGSRLTVL.

This clonotype was seen a few times. This chain uses TRBV4-1 with TRBJ2-1, with 10 bases aligning to TRBD2. In germline, CDR1 is MGHRA, CDR2 YSYEKL. The V segment lost 4 bases and the J segment 5 bases; nucleotides outside the gene matches: 8. CDR3 length: 16 amino acids. Here the CDR3 DNA reads TGCGCCAGCAGCCGGACTAGCGGCCTCGATGACAATGAGCAGTTCTTC. Translation gives CASSRTSGLDDNEQFF.

Turning to this clonotype: A junction boundary mismatches the germline segment, possibly from a read error. The gene calls are TRBV6-1 and TRBJ2-7, with D unresolved. This CDR3 is 13 amino acids long. The germline V gene encodes CDR1 MNHNS and CDR2 SASEGT. The CDR3 reads CASSGLLSYDQYF. The CDR3 DNA sequence: TGTGCCAGCAGTGGATTACTCTCCTACGACCAGTACTTC.

As regards this clonotype: This could be a read error, since a much larger clone is one nucleotide away. The V gene is TRBV11-2, the J gene TRBJ2-7; tentative D call: TRBD1 (5 bases). V dropped 8 bases and J dropped 0 bases, with 11 bases sitting between them. The CDR3 runs to 13 residues. The V gene's germline CDR1 is SGHAT and CDR2 FQNNGV. CDR3 protein: CASGSDSSYEQYF. The CDR3 bases are TGTGCCAGCGGATCCGACAGCTCCTACGAGCAGTACTTC.

V usage is TRBV11-2 and J usage is TRBJ2-3; 9 positions agree with TRBD2. Germline V gene data show CDR1 as SGHAT and CDR2 as FQNNGV. V trimming: 0 bases; J trimming: 10 bases; junction bases outside the gene matches: 14. This CDR3 contains 17 residues. The CDR3 sequence is CASSLEQIAGDWDPQYF. The CDR3 DNA follows: TGTGCCAGCAGCTTAGAGCAAATAGCGGGAGACTGGGATCCGCAGTATTTT.

This clonotype has at least ten counts. The chain carries TRBV11-1 and TRBJ2-1; tentatively, D is TRBD2 (5 bases). CDR1 and CDR2 (germline): SGHAT, FQDESV (reference sequence). Trimming took 3 bases from V and 12 from J, leaving 9 bases between them. This CDR3 region has 11 residues. The DNA for the CDR3 is TGTGCCAGCAGCTTCACGGGAAGGCAGTTCTTC. Its protein product is CASSFTGRQFF.

The gene calls are TRBV12-3 or TRBV12-4 and TRBJ2-1; 11 nucleotides align to TRBD2. This CDR3 is built from 16 residues. Trimming at V came to 2 bases and at J to 5 bases, leaving 5 bases not matched to a gene. The DNA for the CDR3 is TGTGCCAGCAGTTTATGGGGGACTAGCGGAAACAATGAGCAGTTCTTC. Translated: CASSLWGTSGNNEQFF.

This chain connects TRBV10-3 to TRBJ2-1; D not certain. Looked up from germline, CDR1 is ENHRY and CDR2 is SYGVKD. This CDR3 region has 12 residues. Trimming left V 10 bases short and J 9 bases short, with 16 bases between. In DNA, the CDR3 is TGTGCCACCATCTCTGGGATAGGTGAGCAGTTCTTC. Encoded protein: CATISGIGEQFF.

V usage is TRBV7-9 and J usage is TRBJ2-5; D gene unclear. The CDR3 has 11 residues. CDR1 SEHNR and CDR2 FQNEAQ come from the germline V gene (reference sequence). V shed 3 bases and J shed 10 bases, with 9 bases lying between them. The CDR3 region is CASSFGPVQYF. DNA of the CDR3: TGTGCCAGCAGCTTCGGACCGGTCCAGTACTTC.

This clonotype was observed a few times. A single base separates this from a much larger clone, so it may be a read error. The chain uses TRBV11-1 and TRBJ2-2, with a possible D match to TRBD2 (7 bases). Germline values: CDR1 SGHAT, CDR2 FQDESV (reference sequence). The CDR3 has 15 amino acids. The CDR3 sequence: CASSPRGASTVELFF. CDR3 bases: TGTGCCAGCAGCCCCCGGGGGGCCTCCACCGTGGAGCTGTTTTTT.

In the case of this clonotype: One end of the junction fails to match germline, which may point to a read error. The rearrangement uses TRBV29-1 and TRBJ1-2; D is undetermined. The CDR3 contains 12 residues. The germline CDR1 and CDR2 sequences are SQVTM and ANQGSEA. The CDR3 DNA follows: TGCAGCGTTGAAGTGGGCGGCTATAGCTACACCTTT. Translation gives CSVEVGGYSYTF.

As concerns this clonotype: This is likely a read error, given that the CDR3 carries no conserved phenylalanine or tryptophan at its end. The chain has TRBV6-2 or TRBV6-3 and TRBJ2-5; TRBD1 aligns across 10 bases. In germline, CDR1 is MNHEY, CDR2 SVGEGT. V shed 4 bases and J 5 bases; nucleotides not matched to a gene: 7. The CDR3 spans 15 residues. In nucleotides, the CDR3 is TGTGCCAGCAGTTCCCTGGGACAGGGGATCGAGACCCAGTACTTA. Amino acid sequence: CASSSLGQGIETQYL.

The V gene is TRBV4-2, the J gene TRBJ1-4; TRBD1 might be the D (5 bases). This CDR3 has 16 residues. V was trimmed by 4 bases and J by 7 bases, leaving 19 bases between them. Germline CDR1 is LGHNA and CDR2 is YNFKEQ. CDR3 nucleotide sequence: TGTGCCAGCAGCCCACGCGCCCGGGGCGAGGGTGAAAAACTGTTTTTT. Translating it yields CASSPRARGEGEKLFF.

This clonotype occurred a few times. This may come from a read error, since a much larger clone is one base off. The rearrangement joins TRBV11-2 to TRBJ1-1, with D unclear. The CDR3 has 13 amino acids. Germline-derived CDR1 and CDR2 are SGHAT and FQNNGV. The DNA of the CDR3 is TGTGCCAGCAGCTCCCTGGCGAACACTGGAGCTTTCTTT. Protein sequence: CASSSLANTGAFF.

This clonotype was detected only a few times. In DNA form, the CDR3 reads TGTGCCAGCAGTTTAGCGCTAAGACAAAACACTGAAGCTTTCTTT. Its protein product is CASSLALRQNTEAFF. The chain combines TRBV12-3 or TRBV12-4 with TRBJ1-1, with D unresolved. V lost 0 bases to trimming and J lost 2 bases, with 10 bases between them. The CDR3 has 15 residues.

In regard to this clonotype: The CDR3 end shows no conserved phenylalanine or tryptophan, and so a read error is likely. J is TRBJ1-4 and V is TRBV7-9; TRBD1 matches 10 bases. Trimming removed 5 bases from V and 8 bases from J; junction bases left unmatched: 2. The CDR3 contains 13 residues. The germline gives CDR1 SEHNR, CDR2 FQNEAQ (reference sequence). This CDR3 is CASSRGQGEKLFL. In DNA, the CDR3 is TGTGCCAGCAGCCGGGGACAGGGGGAAAAACTGTTTTTG.

The chain is built from TRBV11-2 and TRBJ2-3; D gene uncertain. Germline values: CDR1 SGHAT, CDR2 FQNNGV. There are 13 residues in the CDR3. V was trimmed by 5 bases and J by 6 bases, leaving 12 bases between them. DNA of the CDR3: TGTGCCAGCAGCCCGGACCTTGATGATACGCAGTATTTT. Residues: CASSPDLDDTQYF.

In this sample, this clonotype turned up a few times. V and J are TRBV6-7 and TRBJ2-2; D possibly corresponds to TRBD2 (6 bases). TRBV6-7 is an ORF, with its function uncertain. This CDR3 contains 16 residues. V was cut by 2 bases and J by 3 bases, with 13 bases left in between. The chain's CDR3 is CASSYLGLTDTGELFF. CDR3 nucleotides: TGTGCCAGCAGTTACCTGGGACTGACAGACACCGGGGAGCTGTTTTTT.